The 30 T cell receptor beta chains listed next were all sequenced from one sample in a study of blood T cell repertoires in COVID-19. Generated by immunoSEQ multiplex PCR, the TCRdb table keeps only in-frame clones and is missing some. The data hold under 350,000 clones, with around 84% observed a single time. The specimen sequenced was PBMCs or T cells enriched from blood (not recorded which). The receptor set was obtained from a man younger than 40 who had recovered from COVID-19.

The V call is TRBV3-1 (or the pseudogene TRBV3-2), the J call TRBJ1-3; possibly TRBD1 for D (5 bases). Germline CDR1 is LGHDT and CDR2 is YNNKEL (reference sequence). This CDR3 contains 18 residues. V lost 0 bases and J lost 1, with 16 bases in between. The DNA for the CDR3 is TGTGCCAGCAGCCAAGATAGGGGTCACGTTGAATCTGGAAACACCATATATTTT. Protein product: CASSQDRGHVESGNTIYF.

The gene calls are TRBV2 and TRBJ2-2, with TRBD1 as a possible D gene (5 bases). Germline lookup yields CDR1 SNHLY and CDR2 FYNNEI. Between the trimmed V and J ends, which lost 3 bases and 2 bases, there was a span of 7 bases. This CDR3 has 14 amino acids. The CDR3 bases are TGTGCCAGCAGTGAGGACATCAACACCGGGGAGCTGTTTTTT. The encoded protein is CASSEDINTGELFF.

V usage is TRBV28 and J usage is TRBJ1-6; 8 nucleotides align to TRBD1. V lost 6 bases, J lost 3 bases, and 7 bases stayed unmatched. In germline, CDR1 is MDHEN, CDR2 SYDVKM. The CDR3 is 16 residues long. CDR3 sequence reads: CASRPGQDYYNSPLHF. The CDR3 DNA follows: TGTGCCAGCAGACCGGGACAGGACTACTATAATTCACCCCTCCACTTT.

The J gene is TRBJ2-2, the V gene TRBV3-1 (or the pseudogene TRBV3-2), with D unclear. The CDR3 has 15 amino acids. CDR1 LGHDT and CDR2 YNNKEL come from the germline V gene (reference sequence). V was clipped by 0 bases and J by 1 base, with 6 bases between them. CDR3 loop: CASSQDNRNTGELFF. The CDR3 DNA reads TGTGCCAGCAGCCAAGATAACAGGAACACCGGGGAGCTGTTTTTT.

The J gene is TRBJ2-1, the V gene TRBV7-2; TRBD2 agrees at 9 bases. The CDR3 consists of 15 residues. The J segment lost 0 bases and the V segment lost 4 bases, leaving 1 base of the junction unmatched. Germline V gene data show CDR1 as SGHTA and CDR2 as FQGNSA. CDR3 nucleotide sequence: TGTGCCAGCAGCTCTAGCGGGGACTCCTACAATGAGCAGTTCTTC. Residues: CASSSSGDSYNEQFF.

The chain recombines TRBV29-1 with TRBJ1-1, with 8 bases lining up with TRBD1. The CDR3 totals 12 residues. In germline, CDR1 is SQVTM, CDR2 ANQGSEA. J gave up 5 bases and V 6 bases, and 5 bases lay outside the gene matches. The CDR3 nucleotides read TGCAGCGTAAGGACAGGGAGAACTGAAGCTTTCTTT. Its translation is CSVRTGRTEAFF. Complete variable domain (other parts from reference TRBV29-1 and TRBJ1-1): SAVISQKPSRDICQRGTSLTIQCQVDSQVTMMFWYRQQPGQSLTLIATANQGSEATYESGFVIDKFPISRPNLTFSTLTVSNMSPEDSSIYLCSVRTGRTEAFFGQGTRLTVV.

This rearrangement joins TRBV6-5 to TRBJ2-5, with D maybe TRBD1 (6 bases). The germline gives CDR1 MNHEY, CDR2 SVGAGI. CDR3 length: 13 residues. V gave up 3 bases and J gave up 5 bases, with 10 bases separating them. This chain's CDR3 is CASSYPGVETQYF. The CDR3 nucleotides are TGTGCCAGCAGTTATCCAGGGGTGGAGACCCAGTACTTC.

V is TRBV24-1 and J is TRBJ2-1; 12 bases match TRBD1. The CDR3 loop spans 18 amino acids. The junction had 11 bases not matched to a gene; V was cut back by 2 bases and J by 7 bases. Germline CDR1 reads KGHDR; CDR2 reads SFDVKD. The CDR3 DNA sequence: TGTGCCACCAGTGATTGGATTCCGGGACAGGGGGCGCGAAATGAGCAGTTCTTC. Translated, it gives CATSDWIPGQGARNEQFF.

This rearrangement joins TRBV6-5 to TRBJ1-3; 10 bases map to TRBD1. The CDR3 sequence is 15 residues long. Looked up from germline, CDR1 is MNHEY and CDR2 is SVGAGI. The trim removed 7 bases at V and 0 bases at J, leaving 3 bases unmatched. In DNA, the CDR3 is TGTGCCAGCAAGGGACAGGGGTACTCTGGAAACACCATATATTTT. This sequence encodes CASKGQGYSGNTIYF.

CDR3 in amino acids: CASTSSGGDTEAFF. The CDR3 region has the DNA TGTGCCAGCACCTCCAGCGGGGGCGACACTGAAGCTTTCTTT. The gene calls are TRBV7-9 and TRBJ1-1, with D perhaps TRBD1 (6 bases). This CDR3 contains 14 residues. CDR1 is SEHNR, CDR2 FQNEAQ, per germline (reference sequence). V lost 7 bases to trimming and J lost 3 bases, with 15 bases between them.

The sample holds one count of this clone. The chain carries TRBV4-1 and TRBJ1-1, with D unresolved. Deletions cut 0 bases from V and 2 bases from J, with 13 bases between. Germline values: CDR1 MGHRA, CDR2 YSYEKL. There are 16 residues in the CDR3. DNA of the CDR3: TGCGCCAGCAGCCAAGATTTGACCGAGGCTAACACTGAAGCTTTCTTT. Its translation is CASSQDLTEANTEAFF.

The rearrangement links TRBV10-3 to TRBJ2-4, with D possibly TRBD1 on 5 matching bases. Trimming took off 2 bases at V and 1 base at J, with 12 bases between the two ends. The CDR3 has 16 amino acids. Germline V gene lookup returns CDR1 ENHRY and CDR2 SYGVKD. Written as DNA, the CDR3 is TGTGCCATCAGTGAGGGGATACAGGAGGCCAAAAACATTCAGTACTTC. This encodes CAISEGIQEAKNIQYF.

For the CDR3, the DNA is TGTGCCAGCAGCTTAGATCTAGCGGGGGGCCAGCGTACGCAGTATTTT. Residues: CASSLDLAGGQRTQYF. The chain combines TRBV11-2 with TRBJ2-3; 11 bases match TRBD2. Losses at the gene ends were 0 bases for V and 8 bases for J; bases not matched to a gene: 7. This CDR3 region has 16 residues. Germline V gene sequence: CDR1 SGHAT, CDR2 FQNNGV.

On this clone: The DNA is omitted, as the CDR3 cannot be located on it reliably, and the CDR3 follows TCRdb's listing. CDR3 sequence: CASSFLAGADLSTDTQYF. The J gene is TRBJ2-3, the V gene TRBV28; whether TRBD1, the table's D call, matches the DNA was not checked. The germline gives CDR1 MDHEN, CDR2 SYDVKM. The CDR3 spans 18 residues, counting both ends.

The gene calls are TRBV6-5 and TRBJ1-1; tentatively, D is TRBD1 (5 bases). Germline CDR1 and CDR2: MNHEY and SVGAGI. The V and J ends lost 6 bases and 3 bases respectively, with 17 bases between them. This CDR3 contains 15 residues. DNA of the CDR3: TGTGCCAGCAGGGGAAGGGGCGGTTCCCACACTGAAGCTTTCTTT. Its translation: CASRGRGGSHTEAFF.

This clone was seen only once. CDR3 sequence reads: CASSPNRGRTEAFF. The CDR3 nucleotides are TGTGCCAGCTCTCCCAACAGGGGCCGAACTGAAGCTTTCTTT. The chain uses TRBV18 and TRBJ1-1; TRBD1 matches 7 bases. Germline V gene sequence: CDR1 KGHSH, CDR2 LQKENI. V trimming: 6 bases; J trimming: 5 bases; junction bases outside the gene matches: 9. This CDR3 is 14 amino acids long.

This clone was seen a single time. CDR3 loop: CASSLTGPGVQYF. The CDR3 region has the DNA TGTGCCAGCAGCCTGACAGGGCCAGGGGTTCAGTACTTC. V gene TRBV3-1 (or the pseudogene TRBV3-2) combines with J gene TRBJ2-4; 7 bases align to TRBD1. V lost 4 bases, J lost 11 bases, and 8 bases stayed unmatched. CDR3 length: 13 residues. Germline-derived CDR1 and CDR2 are LGHDT and YNNKEL (reference sequence).

A remark on this clone: Within the sample, other DNA sequences also encode this same CDR3. This rearrangement joins TRBV5-1 to TRBJ1-3; D remains unclear. Germline V gene lookup returns CDR1 SGHRS and CDR2 YFSETQ. V lost 0 bases, J lost 0 bases, and 4 bases lay in between. The CDR3 runs 14 residues. DNA for the CDR3: TGCGCCAGCAGCTTGGGGGCCTCTGGAAACACCATATATTTT. It specifies CASSLGASGNTIYF.

The chain recombines TRBV19 with TRBJ1-5, with 8 nucleotides matching TRBD1. The germline CDR1 and CDR2 sequences are LNHDA and SQIVND (reference sequence). The CDR3 spans 15 residues. The ends lost 5 bases at V and 6 bases at J; junction bases unmatched: 9. CDR3 in DNA: TGTGCCAGTAGTGCCCGACAGGGGAGGGGTCAGCCCCAGCATTTT. The encoded protein is CASSARQGRGQPQHF.

The J gene is TRBJ1-2, the V gene TRBV5-1; D ambiguous. Trimming left V 5 bases short and J 5 bases short, with 13 bases between. The CDR3 loop spans 13 amino acids. Germline V lookup: CDR1 SGHRS, CDR2 YFSETQ. The CDR3 region is CASSPSGEYGYTF. CDR3 DNA: TGCGCCAGCAGTCCCTCCGGGGAGTATGGCTACACCTTC. Drawing the rest from reference TRBV5-1 and TRBJ1-2, the complete variable domain is KAGVTQTPRYLIKTRGQQVTLSCSPISGHRSVSWYQQTPGQGLQFLFEYFSETQRNKGNFPGRFSGRQFSNSRSEMNVSTLELGDSALYLCASSPSGEYGYTFGSGTRLTVV.

This clone showed up just a few times. The chain joins TRBV5-6 to TRBJ1-1, with 7 nucleotides matching TRBD1. The CDR3 consists of 13 residues. V lost 5 bases to trimming and J lost 4 bases; unmatched junction nucleotides: 5. Germline CDR1 reads SGHDT; CDR2 reads YYEEEE. The CDR3 region is CASSRQGFTEAFF. The CDR3 DNA is TGTGCCAGCAGTCGACAGGGTTTCACTGAAGCTTTCTTT.

The J gene is TRBJ2-3, the V gene TRBV14; no definite D call. The CDR3 covers 13 residues. Trimming removed 1 base at V and 4 bases at J, with 6 bases between. CDR1 is SGHDN, CDR2 FVKESK, per germline. The CDR3 nucleotides are TGTGCCAGCAGCCAAGGAGGTGCAGATACGCAGTATTTT. Protein product: CASSQGGADTQYF. Filled out from reference TRBV14 and TRBJ2-3, the complete variable domain reads EAGVTQFPSHSVIEKGQTVTLRCDPISGHDNLYWYRRVMGKEIKFLLHFVKESKQDESGMPNNRFLAERTGGTYSTLKVQPAELEDSGVYFCASSQGGADTQYFGPGTRLTVL.

V usage is TRBV29-1 and J usage is TRBJ2-5; D may be TRBD2 (6 bases). Germline V gene sequence: CDR1 SQVTM, CDR2 ANQGSEA. V was cut by 3 bases and J by 3 bases, with 11 bases left in between. The CDR3 spans 13 residues. The CDR3 region has the DNA TGCAGCGTTGAGGGTGGGGGGAAAGAGACCCAGTACTTC. It is translated as CSVEGGGKETQYF.

The gene calls are TRBV28 and TRBJ1-5, with D perhaps TRBD1 (6 bases). CDR3 size: 15 residues. The germline V and J ends were trimmed by 4 bases and 3 bases, with 13 bases remaining between them. Germline values: CDR1 MDHEN, CDR2 SYDVKM. CDR3 coding DNA: TGTGCCAGCAGTTCTCGGACAGCCGTCAATCAGCCCCAGCATTTT. Protein sequence: CASSSRTAVNQPQHF.

This clone has a handful of counts. CDR3 bases: TGTGCCAGTAGTGCCTCGACCCCTTCAGCGGGATATACAGATACGCAGTATTTT. It codes for CASSASTPSAGYTDTQYF. V usage is TRBV19 and J usage is TRBJ2-3; the match to TRBD2 covers 7 bases. The CDR3 contains 18 residues. V shed 5 bases, J shed 3 bases, and the junction held 17 bases outside the gene matches. CDR1 LNHDA and CDR2 SQIVND come from the germline V gene (reference sequence).

The chain has TRBV3-1 (or the pseudogene TRBV3-2) and TRBJ2-2; TRBD2 might be the D (6 bases). V lost 1 base and J lost 3, with 12 bases in between. This CDR3 is 16 amino acids long. In germline, CDR1 is LGHDT, CDR2 YNNKEL (reference sequence). CDR3 in amino acids: CASSQAPAGHTGELFF. CDR3 DNA: TGTGCCAGCAGCCAAGCCCCAGCGGGTCACACCGGGGAGCTGTTTTTT.

This clone was seen once. This chain connects TRBV10-1 to TRBJ2-2; 7 bases line up with TRBD2. The germline gives CDR1 WNHNN, CDR2 SYGVQD (reference sequence). V shed 3 bases, J shed 4 bases, and the junction held 5 bases outside the gene matches. This CDR3 spans 15 amino acids. Written as DNA, the CDR3 is TGCGCCAGCAGTGACGGCGGGAGCGGCACCGGGGAGCTGTTTTTT. Its translation: CASSDGGSGTGELFF.

A single count supports this clone. This chain uses TRBV11-2 with TRBJ1-1; D gene uncertain. The CDR3 is 12 amino acids. CDR1 and CDR2 (germline): SGHAT, FQNNGV. V was trimmed by 7 bases and J by 7 bases, leaving 13 bases between them. CDR3 sequence: CASTTPRGEAFF. CDR3 nucleotides: TGTGCCAGCACCACCCCCCGGGGTGAAGCTTTCTTT.

The rearrangement joins TRBV27 to TRBJ1-1; D might be TRBD1 (5 bases). V lost 5 bases, J lost 0 bases, and 10 bases lay in between. Germline CDR1 reads MNHEY; CDR2 reads SMNVEV (reference sequence). The CDR3 runs to 14 residues. The CDR3 DNA follows: TGTGCCAGCAGTCCGGGACTTTTGAACACTGAAGCTTTCTTT. Protein: CASSPGLLNTEAFF.

CDR3 region: CSVEDHPGQETQYF. CDR3 bases: TGCAGCGTTGAAGATCATCCAGGGCAAGAGACCCAGTACTTC. This rearrangement joins TRBV29-1 to TRBJ2-5; possibly TRBD1 for D (5 bases). Trimming pared 0 bases from V and 2 bases from J, leaving 10 bases between. CDR1 is SQVTM, CDR2 ANQGSEA, per germline. The CDR3 runs to 14 residues.